The present T cell receptor (beta chain) was sequenced within a study of control samples from healthy donors and cancer patients. Trimming took 0 bases from V and 6 from J, leaving 15 bases between them. The CDR3 has 15 amino acids. The germline CDR1 and CDR2 sequences are MGHRA and YSYEKL. TCRdb keeps only in-frame clones here, not all; method: immunoSEQ multiplex PCR. The sample includes about 140,000 clones, under 95% seen only once; the top ten take over 6%. The source material was blood. V gene TRBV4-1 combines with J gene TRBJ2-7, with D unclear. The TCR comes from a man between 18 and 29 years old in good health. The CDR3 sequence: CASSQDPTAQPEQYF. The CDR3 nucleotides are TGCGCCAGCAGCCAAGATCCGACGGCCCAACCCGAGCAGTACTTC.